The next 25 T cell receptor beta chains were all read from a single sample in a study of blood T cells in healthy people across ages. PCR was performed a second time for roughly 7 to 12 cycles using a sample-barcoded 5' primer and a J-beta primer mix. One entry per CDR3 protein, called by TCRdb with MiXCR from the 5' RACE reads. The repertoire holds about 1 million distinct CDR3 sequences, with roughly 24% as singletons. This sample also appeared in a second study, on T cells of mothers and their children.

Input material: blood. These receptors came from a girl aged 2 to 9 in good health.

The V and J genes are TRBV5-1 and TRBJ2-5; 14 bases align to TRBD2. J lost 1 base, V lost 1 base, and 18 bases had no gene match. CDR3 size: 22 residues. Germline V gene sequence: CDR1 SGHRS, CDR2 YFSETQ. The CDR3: CASSLRVQGTSGRGVAQETQYF. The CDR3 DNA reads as TGCGCCAGCAGCTTGCGAGTTCAGGGGACTAGCGGGAGAGGAGTTGCCCAAGAGACCCAGTACTTC.

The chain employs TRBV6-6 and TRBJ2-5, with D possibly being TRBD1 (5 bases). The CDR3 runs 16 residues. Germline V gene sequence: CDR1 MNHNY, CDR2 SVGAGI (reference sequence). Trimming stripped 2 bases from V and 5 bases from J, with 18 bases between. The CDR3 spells CASSYVTLGPRETQYF. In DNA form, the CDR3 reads TGTGCCAGCAGTTACGTCACCCTGGGGCCTCGGGAGACCCAGTACTTC.

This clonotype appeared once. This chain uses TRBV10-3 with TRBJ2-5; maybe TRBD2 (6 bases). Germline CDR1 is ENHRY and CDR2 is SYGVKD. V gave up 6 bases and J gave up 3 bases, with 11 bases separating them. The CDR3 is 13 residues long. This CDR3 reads CAIRSPGEETQYF. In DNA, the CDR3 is TGTGCCATCAGGTCCCCGGGAGAAGAGACCCAGTACTTC.

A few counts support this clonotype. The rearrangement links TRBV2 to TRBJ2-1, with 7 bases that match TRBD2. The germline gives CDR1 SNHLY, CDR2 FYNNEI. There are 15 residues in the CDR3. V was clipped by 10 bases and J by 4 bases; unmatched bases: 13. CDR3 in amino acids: CAIYPEGRGYNEQFF. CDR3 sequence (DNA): TGTGCCATATACCCAGAGGGGAGGGGATACAATGAGCAGTTCTTC.

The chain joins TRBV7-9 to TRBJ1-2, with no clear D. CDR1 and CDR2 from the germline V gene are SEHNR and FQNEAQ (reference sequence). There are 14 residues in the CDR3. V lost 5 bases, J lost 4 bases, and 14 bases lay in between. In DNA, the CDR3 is TGTGCCAGCAGCCCACCAGACAATATCTATGGCTACACCTTC. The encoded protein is CASSPPDNIYGYTF. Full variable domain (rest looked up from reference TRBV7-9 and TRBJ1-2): DTGVSQNPRHKITKRGQNVTFRCDPISEHNRLYWYRQTLGQGPEFLTYFQNEAQLEKSRLLSDRFSAERPKGSFSTLEIQRTEQGDSAMYLCASSPPDNIYGYTFGSGTRLTVV.

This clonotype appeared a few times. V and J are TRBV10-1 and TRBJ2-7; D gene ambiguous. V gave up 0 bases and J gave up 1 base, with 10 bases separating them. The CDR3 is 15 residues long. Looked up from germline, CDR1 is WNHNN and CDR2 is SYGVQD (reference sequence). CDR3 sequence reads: CASSESPQLSYEQYF. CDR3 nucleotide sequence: TGCGCCAGCAGTGAGTCCCCCCAGTTATCCTACGAGCAGTACTTC.

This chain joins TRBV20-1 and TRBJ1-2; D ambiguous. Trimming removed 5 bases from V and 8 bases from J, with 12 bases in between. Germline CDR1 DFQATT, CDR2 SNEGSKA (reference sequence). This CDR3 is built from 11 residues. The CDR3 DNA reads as TGCAGTGCTGACTCTAGCCAGGGCTACACCTTC. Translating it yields CSADSSQGYTF.

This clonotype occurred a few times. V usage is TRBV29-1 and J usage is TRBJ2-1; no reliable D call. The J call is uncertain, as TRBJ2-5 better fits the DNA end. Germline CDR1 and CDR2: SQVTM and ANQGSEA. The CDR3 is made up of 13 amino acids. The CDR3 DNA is TGCAGCGTTGATTTAGCAGGTTGGGAGACCCAGTACTTC. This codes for CSVDLAGWETQYF.

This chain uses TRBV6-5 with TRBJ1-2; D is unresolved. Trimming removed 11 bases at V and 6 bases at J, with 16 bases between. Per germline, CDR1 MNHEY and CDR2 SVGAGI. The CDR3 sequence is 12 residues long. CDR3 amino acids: CASRIGLHGYTF. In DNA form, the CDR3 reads TGTGCCTCGCGGATCGGTTTACATGGCTACACCTTC.

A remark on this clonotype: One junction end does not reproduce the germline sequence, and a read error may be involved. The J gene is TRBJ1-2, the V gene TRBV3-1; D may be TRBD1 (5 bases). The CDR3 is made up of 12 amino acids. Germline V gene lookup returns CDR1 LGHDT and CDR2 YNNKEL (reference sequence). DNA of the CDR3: TGCGCCAGCAGCCACGCAGGGATTAGCTACACCTTC. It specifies CASSHAGISYTF.

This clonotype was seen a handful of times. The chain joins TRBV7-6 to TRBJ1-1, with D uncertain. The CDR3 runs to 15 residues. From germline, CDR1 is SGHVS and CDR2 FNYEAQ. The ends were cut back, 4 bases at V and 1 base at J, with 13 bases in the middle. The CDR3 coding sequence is TGTGCCAGCAGCTCAGAGATTGCGAGGAACACTGAAGCTTTCTTT. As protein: CASSSEIARNTEAFF.

CDR3 DNA: TGCAGCGTTGAAGAGGTAGGACAGGGGGCCTACGAGCAGTACTTC. It specifies CSVEEVGQGAYEQYF. The chain is built from TRBV29-1 and TRBJ2-7; TRBD1 matches 10 bases. Germline-derived CDR1 and CDR2 are SQVTM and ANQGSEA. With 0 bases clipped from V and 2 bases from J, the junction kept 4 bases outside the gene matches. The CDR3 has 15 residues.

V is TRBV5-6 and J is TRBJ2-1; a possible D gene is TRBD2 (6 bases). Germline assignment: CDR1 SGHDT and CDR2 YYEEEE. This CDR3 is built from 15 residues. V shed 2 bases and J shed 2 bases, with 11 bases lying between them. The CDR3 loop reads CASSFRIAAYNEQFF. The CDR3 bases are TGTGCCAGCAGCTTCCGAATAGCGGCCTACAATGAGCAGTTCTTC.

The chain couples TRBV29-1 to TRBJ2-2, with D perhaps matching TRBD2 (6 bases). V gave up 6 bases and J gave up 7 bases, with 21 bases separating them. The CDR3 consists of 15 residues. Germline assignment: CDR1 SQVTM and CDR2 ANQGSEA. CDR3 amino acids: CSVERGSIGGGELFF. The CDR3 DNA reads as TGCAGCGTCGAACGGGGGAGTATAGGAGGCGGGGAGCTGTTTTTT.

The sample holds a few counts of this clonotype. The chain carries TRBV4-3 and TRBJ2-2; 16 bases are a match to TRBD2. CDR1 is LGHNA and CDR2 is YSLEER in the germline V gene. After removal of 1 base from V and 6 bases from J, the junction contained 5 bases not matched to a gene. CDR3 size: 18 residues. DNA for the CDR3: TGCGCCAGCAGCCAAGGGGGACTAGCGGGGGGGTCTCCCGGGGAGCTGTTTTTT. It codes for CASSQGGLAGGSPGELFF.

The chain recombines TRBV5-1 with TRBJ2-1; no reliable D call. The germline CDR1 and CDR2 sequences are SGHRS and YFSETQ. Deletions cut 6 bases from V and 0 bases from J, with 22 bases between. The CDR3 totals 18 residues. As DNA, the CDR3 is TGCGCCAGCAAAGGAGACGGAGCTGGCCGTCTCTCCTACAATGAGCAGTTCTTC. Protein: CASKGDGAGRLSYNEQFF.

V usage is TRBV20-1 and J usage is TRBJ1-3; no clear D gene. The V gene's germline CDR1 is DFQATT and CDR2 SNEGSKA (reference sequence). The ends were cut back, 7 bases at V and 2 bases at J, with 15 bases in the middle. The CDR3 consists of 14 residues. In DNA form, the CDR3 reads TGCAGTGACATTTTGGGCGCGACTGGAAACACCATATATTTT. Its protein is CSDILGATGNTIYF.

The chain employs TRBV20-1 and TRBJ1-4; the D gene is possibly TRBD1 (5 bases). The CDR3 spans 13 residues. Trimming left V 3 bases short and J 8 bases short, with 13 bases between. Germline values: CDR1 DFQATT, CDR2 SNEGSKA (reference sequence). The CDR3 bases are TGCAGTGCTAGTAGGGGCACGCGGGAAAAACTGTTTTTT. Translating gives CSASRGTREKLFF.

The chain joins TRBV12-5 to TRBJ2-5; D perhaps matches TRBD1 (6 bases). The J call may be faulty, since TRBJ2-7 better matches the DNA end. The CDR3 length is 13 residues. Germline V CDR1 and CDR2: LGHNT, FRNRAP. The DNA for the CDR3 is TGTGCTAGTGGCTCAGGGGTGATCCACGAGCAGTACTTC. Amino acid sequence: CASGSGVIHEQYF.

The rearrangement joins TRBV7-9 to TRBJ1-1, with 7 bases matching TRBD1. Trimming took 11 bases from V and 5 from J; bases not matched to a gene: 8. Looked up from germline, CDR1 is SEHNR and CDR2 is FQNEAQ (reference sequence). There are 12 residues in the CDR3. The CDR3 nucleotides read TGTGCCGGCACCCAGGGGGGAACTGAAGCTTTCTTT. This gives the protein CAGTQGGTEAFF.

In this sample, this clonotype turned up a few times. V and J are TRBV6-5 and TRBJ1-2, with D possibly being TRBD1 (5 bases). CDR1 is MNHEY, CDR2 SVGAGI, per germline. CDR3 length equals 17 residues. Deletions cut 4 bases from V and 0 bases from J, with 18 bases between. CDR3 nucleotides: TGTGCCAGCAGTTCCGCAACCCCGGGGCGTTCTAACTATGGCTACACCTTC. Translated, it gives CASSSATPGRSNYGYTF.

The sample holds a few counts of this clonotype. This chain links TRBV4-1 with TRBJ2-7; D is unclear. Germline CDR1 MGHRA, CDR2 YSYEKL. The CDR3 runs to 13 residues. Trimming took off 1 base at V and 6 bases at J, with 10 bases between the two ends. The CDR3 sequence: CASSQVNKGEQYF. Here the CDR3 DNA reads TGCGCCAGCAGCCAAGTGAATAAGGGCGAGCAGTACTTC.

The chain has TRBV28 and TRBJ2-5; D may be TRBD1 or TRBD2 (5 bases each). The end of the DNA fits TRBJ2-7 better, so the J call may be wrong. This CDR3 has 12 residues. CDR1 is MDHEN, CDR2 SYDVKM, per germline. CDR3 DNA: TGTGCCAGCAGAATACTAGGGGACGAGCAGTACTTC. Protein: CASRILGDEQYF.

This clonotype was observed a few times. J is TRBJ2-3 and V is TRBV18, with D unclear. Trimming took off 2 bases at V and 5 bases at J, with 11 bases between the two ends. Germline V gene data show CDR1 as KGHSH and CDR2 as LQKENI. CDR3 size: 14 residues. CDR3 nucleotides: TGTGCCAGCTCACCAATTAGTTCTGGAGATACGCAGTATTTT. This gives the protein CASSPISSGDTQYF.

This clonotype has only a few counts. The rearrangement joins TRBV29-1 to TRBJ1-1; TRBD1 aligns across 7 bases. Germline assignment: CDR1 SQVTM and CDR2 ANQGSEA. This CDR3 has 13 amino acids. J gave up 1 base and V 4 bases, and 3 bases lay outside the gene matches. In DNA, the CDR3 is TGCAGCGTTGCGACAGGGTGGAACACTGAAGCTTTCTTT. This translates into CSVATGWNTEAFF.